A selection of T cell receptor beta chains follows, all from one sample in a study of Graves' ophthalmopathy and Graves' hyperthyroidism. TCRdb recomputed calls from the multiplex PCR reads with MiXCR, one row per CDR3 protein. Of 170,000 or so distinct CDR3 sequences in the sample, around two fifths were seen once. The material sequenced was peripheral blood. The receptors originated from a man aged 30 to 39 with Graves' ophthalmopathy. CDR3s include the opening cysteine and the closing phenylalanine or tryptophan. A D gene is named only where the DNA matches it firmly. The size entry is marked missing in some rows and otherwise reads once, few, many or a size class.

>-|TRBV30|TRBJ1-5|many
TGTGCCTGGAGCACCCAGGGGAATCAGCCCCAGCATTTT
CAWSTQGNQPQHF
>-|TRBV6-5|TRBJ1-2|-
TGTGCCAGCAGTTACAATACAGGGAGCTATGGCTACACCTTC
CASSYNTGSYGYTF
>-|TRBV27|TRBJ1-2|many
TGTGCCAGCCAAAGGGGAGACGGCAGGGATTATGGCTACACCTTC
CASQRGDGRDYGYTF
>TRBD1|TRBV20-1|TRBJ2-4|-
TGCAGTGCAACGGGACAGGGGGTAAACATTCAGTACTTC
CSATGQGVNIQYF
>TRBD2|TRBV3-1|TRBJ2-4|many
TGTGCCAGCAGCCAAGGACCGGGACTAGCGGGGAAAGGAGACAAAAACATTCAGTACTTC
CASSQGPGLAGKGDKNIQYF
>TRBD2|TRBV4-2|TRBJ2-5|many
TGTGCCAGCAGCCGAACAGGACTAGGGGAGACCCAGTACTTC
CASSRTGLGETQYF
>-|TRBV6-2/TRBV6-3|TRBJ2-5|many
TGTGCCAGCAGCTATGGATTCCAAGAGACCCAGTACTTC
CASSYGFQETQYF
>TRBD1|TRBV14|TRBJ2-5|-
TGTGCCAGCAGAAAGCAGGGGGCTCAAGAGACCCAGTACTTC
CASRKQGAQETQYF
>-|TRBV7-2|TRBJ2-7|many
TGTGCCAGCAGCTTCAGGGGGGTCTCCTACGAGCAGTACTTC
CASSFRGVSYEQYF
>TRBD1|TRBV29-1|TRBJ1-1|many
TGCAGCGTTGTATTCGGGACAGGGATGGGAGCTTTCTTT
CSVVFGTGMGAFF
>-|TRBV6-1|TRBJ1-2|-
TGTGCCAGCAGTCTGGATACAGGGCCCTATGGCTACACCTTC
CASSLDTGPYGYTF
>-|TRBV7-2|TRBJ2-7|many
TGTGCCAGCAGCTTAGCTGCGACTGATACCTACGAGCAGTACTTC
CASSLAATDTYEQYF
>-|TRBV2|TRBJ2-7|many
TGTGCCAGCAGCCAAGCAGGCTACGAGCAGTACTTC
CASSQAGYEQYF
>TRBD1|TRBV28|TRBJ1-1|-
TGTGCCAGCAGTCTGGACAGGGAAGATGCTGAAGCTTTCTTT
CASSLDREDAEAFF
>-|TRBV12-3/TRBV12-4|TRBJ2-7|-
TGTGCCAGCAGTACCACAAGGGGTACGGCGGAGCAGTACTTC
CASSTTRGTAEQYF
>-|TRBV5-1|TRBJ2-2|many
TGCGCCAGCGGGACACAGAACACCGGGGAGCTGTTTTTT
CASGTQNTGELFF
>-|TRBV6-1|TRBJ1-5|many
TGTGCCAGCAGTACAATAAGGGGCATAGGCAATCAGCCCCAGCATTTT
CASSTIRGIGNQPQHF
>-|TRBV12-3/TRBV12-4|TRBJ1-5|many
TGTGCCAGCAGTGACAGGAATCAGCCCCAGCATTTT
CASSDRNQPQHF
>-|TRBV29-1|TRBJ2-5|many
TGCAGCGTTGGTCACTCGAAAGGGGAGACCCAGTACTTC
CSVGHSKGETQYF
>-|TRBV6-2/TRBV6-3|TRBJ1-2|-
TGTGCCAGCAGTTACTCGAAGGGTCTAGGGAACTATGGCTACACCTTC
CASSYSKGLGNYGYTF
>-|TRBV6-5|TRBJ2-2|many
TGTGCCAGCAGTCGGGAGATGGGGACCGGGGAGCTGTTTTTT
CASSREMGTGELFF
>-|TRBV7-2|TRBJ2-7|many
TGTGCCAGCAGCTTGGATGCAGTTTTCTACGAGCAGTACTTC
CASSLDAVFYEQYF
>TRBD1|TRBV11-1|TRBJ2-2|-
TGTGCCAGCACCCTAGGACAGGGGAGGACCGGGGAGCTGTTTTTT
CASTLGQGRTGELFF
>TRBD1|TRBV19|TRBJ2-7|many
TGTGCCAGTGAGGGGACAGGGGGCTACGAGCAGTACTTC
CASEGTGGYEQYF
>-|TRBV28|TRBJ1-5|many
TGTGCCAGCAGTTTCCCCCCGACAGACAATCAGCCCCCGCATTTT
CASSFPPTDNQPPHF
>TRBD1|TRBV10-3|TRBJ2-7|-
TGTGCCATCGGACACCCGGGACAGGGATCTTACGAGCAGTACTTC
CAIGHPGQGSYEQYF
>TRBD2|TRBV27|TRBJ2-7|few
TGTGCCAGCAACCCTAGCGGGGGCAAACTTTACGAGCAGTACTTC
CASNPSGGKLYEQYF
>-|TRBV2|TRBJ1-5|-
TGTGCCAGCAGTTTGAGGAACGTCGGCAATCAGCCCCAGCATTTT
CASSLRNVGNQPQHF
>TRBD1|TRBV12-3/TRBV12-4|TRBJ2-7|few
TGTGCCAGCAGCCACAGCACAGGGGCCTACTCCTACGAGCAGTACTTC
CASSHSTGAYSYEQYF
>-|TRBV10-3|TRBJ2-7|many
TGTGCCATCAGTGACGGAGCGCGCGGTTCCTACGAGCAGTACTTC
CAISDGARGSYEQYF
>-|TRBV4-2|TRBJ1-2|-
TGTGCCAGCAGCCAGCCAGTGGGTGACAGTAGTTATGGCTACACCTTC
CASSQPVGDSSYGYTF
>-|TRBV12-3/TRBV12-4|TRBJ2-7|many
TGTGCCAGCAGTCCCCCTAGAGGAAACAAGTACGAGCAGTACTTC
CASSPPRGNKYEQYF
>-|TRBV29-1|TRBJ2-7|many
TGCAGCGTTGAAGATCCCCAGGGGCGCCCGTCCGAGCAGTACTTC
CSVEDPQGRPSEQYF
>-|TRBV29-1|TRBJ1-2|many
TGCAGCGTTGAAGGGAGGGACTATGGCTACACCTTC
CSVEGRDYGYTF
>-|TRBV6-5|TRBJ1-1|few
TGTGCCAGCAGTTACTCGATAGGACACACTGAAGCTTTCTTT
CASSYSIGHTEAFF
>TRBD2|TRBV20-1|TRBJ2-7|once
TGCAGTGCGGAGGTGCTAGCGGGAGGGCGGTACGAGCAGTACTTC
CSAEVLAGGRYEQYF
>-|TRBV6-2/TRBV6-3|TRBJ1-6|many
TGTGCCAGTGCCGTGGCAGTCAATTCACCCCTCCACTTT
CASAVAVNSPLHF
>TRBD2|TRBV20-1|TRBJ2-7|many
TGCAGTGCCCGGGTGGGCGAGCGGGAGGGGATCTACGAGCAGTACTTC
CSARVGEREGIYEQYF
>-|TRBV24-1|TRBJ2-7|-
TGTGCCACCAGTAGCGGGTCGAGGGTATACGAGCAGTACTTC
CATSSGSRVYEQYF
>-|TRBV7-2|TRBJ1-6|many
TGTGCCAGCAGTCTCAACCCCCCCGGGATCTATAATTCACCCCTCCACTTT
CASSLNPPGIYNSPLHF
>-|TRBV30|TRBJ2-7|many
TGTGCCTGGAGTGTACGGACCTACGAGCAGTACTTC
CAWSVRTYEQYF
>-|TRBV6-2/TRBV6-3|TRBJ1-1|-
TGTGCCAGCACCGGGGGGCGCATTGAAGCTTTCTTT
CASTGGRIEAFF
>TRBD1|TRBV27|TRBJ2-7|many
TGTGCCAGCAGTTATTCCTGGGCCAGGGGGCAGGACGAGCAGTACTTC
CASSYSWARGQDEQYF
>-|TRBV11-1|TRBJ2-7|many
TGTGCCAGCAGCTATGGCCCCGGGAACGAGCAGTACTTC
CASSYGPGNEQYF
>-|TRBV27|TRBJ1-1|-
TGTGCCAGCAGTCTCCGACGGATGAACACTGAAGCTTTCTTT
CASSLRRMNTEAFF
>TRBD2|TRBV19|TRBJ2-7|few
TGTGCCAGTAGTCTATTACTAACTAGCGGGAGAGGTAGCGAGCAGTACTTC
CASSLLLTSGRGSEQYF
>-|TRBV5-5|TRBJ1-1|-
TGTGCCAGCAGCCTCGTCAGGGAGGGACACGGTGAAGCTTTCTTT
CASSLVREGHGEAFF
>-|TRBV7-2|TRBJ2-5|-
TGTGCCAGCCAGAGCCTCGTGGGGGATGAGGTGGAGACCCAGTACTTC
CASQSLVGDEVETQYF
>-|TRBV20-1|TRBJ2-5|-
TGCAGTGCGGGAGGAGGCGGGGAGACCCAGTACTTC
CSAGGGGETQYF
>-|TRBV10-1|TRBJ1-1|-
TGCGCCAGCAGCGGGCCGAACACTGAAGCTTTCTTT
CASSGPNTEAFF
>-|TRBV6-2/TRBV6-3|TRBJ2-2|many
TGTGCCAGCAGTTACCCGGGGGATTACACCGGGGAGCTGTTTTTT
CASSYPGDYTGELFF
>TRBD1|TRBV12-3/TRBV12-4|TRBJ1-2|many
TGTGCCAGCAGCCACAGGGGGCTTCGTAACTATGGCTACACCTTC
CASSHRGLRNYGYTF
>-|TRBV29-1|TRBJ1-2|many
TGCAGCGTTGAAGACAGAAGTAGCTATGGCTACACCTTC
CSVEDRSSYGYTF
>-|TRBV2|TRBJ2-7|many
TGTGCCAGCAGTGACGCGGCGGCCCGAGGGGAATACGAGCAGTACTTC
CASSDAAARGEYEQYF
>-|TRBV27|TRBJ2-7|many
TGTGCCAGCAGTCCCGGACTCCAGAGCGAGCAGTACTTC
CASSPGLQSEQYF
>-|TRBV7-8|TRBJ1-6|-
TGTGCCAGCAGCTTAGCAGGCGGGGCAGGTTATAATTCACCCCTCCACTTT
CASSLAGGAGYNSPLHF
>-|TRBV7-8|TRBJ1-1|-
TGTGCCAGCAGCTTAGGGACAGCTTCCCCCGAAGCTTTCTTT
CASSLGTASPEAFF